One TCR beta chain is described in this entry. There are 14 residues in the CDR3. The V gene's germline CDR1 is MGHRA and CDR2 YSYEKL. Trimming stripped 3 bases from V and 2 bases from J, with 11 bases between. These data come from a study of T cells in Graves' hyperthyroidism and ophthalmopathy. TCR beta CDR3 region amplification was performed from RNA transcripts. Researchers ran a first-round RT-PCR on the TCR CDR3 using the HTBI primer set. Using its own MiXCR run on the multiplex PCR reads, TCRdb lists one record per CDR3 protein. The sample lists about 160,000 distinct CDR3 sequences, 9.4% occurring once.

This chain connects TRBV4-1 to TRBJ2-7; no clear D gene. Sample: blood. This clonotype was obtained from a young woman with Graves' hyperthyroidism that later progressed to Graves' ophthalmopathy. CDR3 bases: TGCGCCAGCAGCCAGGCCCTTGGAGCCTACGAGCAGTACTTC. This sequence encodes CASSQALGAYEQYF.